The rows below give T cell receptor beta chains drawn from one sample of a study of a mutant IDH1 vaccine in newly diagnosed glioma. The method was immunoSEQ multiplex PCR; TCRdb's version includes in-frame clones alone and lacks a portion of them. The table lists 95,000 to 100,000 clones, around nine tenths of them singletons. The sequencing used PBMCs, collected from a glioma patient treated with radiotherapy, temozolomide or both. These receptors came from a woman in her forties or fifties with glioma. CDR3s include the opening cysteine and the closing phenylalanine or tryptophan. A D gene is named only where the DNA matches it firmly.

TRBD2	TRBV5-1	TRBJ2-3	TGCGCCAGCAGCTTGCCGGCTAGCGGGAGTAGAGATACGCAGTATTTT	CASSLPASGSRDTQYF
TRBD2	TRBV11-2	TRBJ2-7	TGTGCCAGCAGCTTAGATCCAACAGCGGGAGAAAACGAGCAGTACTTC	CASSLDPTAGENEQYF
.	TRBV28	TRBJ1-5	TGTGCCAGCAGTTTCGGGGTCAATCAGCCCCAGCATTTT	CASSFGVNQPQHF
TRBD2	TRBV30	TRBJ2-7	TGTGCCTGGAGTGGGGGGACTAGCGGGATCTCCTACGAGCAGTACTTC	CAWSGGTSGISYEQYF
TRBD2	TRBV7-9	TRBJ2-1	TGTGCCAGCAGCTTAGAATCGGGACTAGCGTTCTCCTACAATGAGCAGTTCTTC	CASSLESGLAFSYNEQFF
.	TRBV6-5	TRBJ2-3	TGTGCCAGCAGTCAAGGTTTAGCGCAGTATTTT	CASSQGLAQYF
.	TRBV19	TRBJ1-6	TGTGCCAGTAGTATAGATCCCAGGACCCCGGCACCCCTCCACTTT	CASSIDPRTPAPLHF
.	TRBV14	TRBJ2-5	TGTGCCGCGAGGGGCCGAAAAGAGACCCAGTACTTC	CAARGRKETQYF
.	TRBV6-1	TRBJ1-1	TGTGCCAGCAGAATATTAGGGGGGGCGAACACTGAAGCTTTCTTT	CASRILGGANTEAFF
.	TRBV27	TRBJ1-6	TGTGCCAGCAGCCCTCGACAGGACCCCTTAGCCTATAATTCACCCCTCCACTTT	CASSPRQDPLAYNSPLHF
.	TRBV5-6	TRBJ2-1	TGTGCCAGCAGCACCCGGGACTCGTATACAGAGCAGTTCTTC	CASSTRDSYTEQFF
.	TRBV18	TRBJ2-1	TGTGCCAGCTCAAATAACAGGGACAATGAGCAGTTCTTC	CASSNNRDNEQFF
.	TRBV28	TRBJ2-1	.	CASSFASGSGGFF
.	TRBV30	TRBJ1-1	TGTGCACAACTTCGCGACAGCTACACTGAAGCTTTCTTT	CAQLRDSYTEAFF
.	TRBV5-6	TRBJ2-3	TGTGCCAGCAGCTTAGGGACACGCACAGATATGCAGTATTTT	CASSLGTRTDMQYF
.	TRBV27	TRBJ1-5	TGTGCCAGCAGTTTTGGGGGAGGCCCTCAGCCCCAGCATTTT	CASSFGGGPQPQHF
TRBD1	TRBV5-1	TRBJ2-1	TGCGCCAGCAGTAAATGGGACAGAACCGGGCAGTTCTTC	CASSKWDRTGQFF